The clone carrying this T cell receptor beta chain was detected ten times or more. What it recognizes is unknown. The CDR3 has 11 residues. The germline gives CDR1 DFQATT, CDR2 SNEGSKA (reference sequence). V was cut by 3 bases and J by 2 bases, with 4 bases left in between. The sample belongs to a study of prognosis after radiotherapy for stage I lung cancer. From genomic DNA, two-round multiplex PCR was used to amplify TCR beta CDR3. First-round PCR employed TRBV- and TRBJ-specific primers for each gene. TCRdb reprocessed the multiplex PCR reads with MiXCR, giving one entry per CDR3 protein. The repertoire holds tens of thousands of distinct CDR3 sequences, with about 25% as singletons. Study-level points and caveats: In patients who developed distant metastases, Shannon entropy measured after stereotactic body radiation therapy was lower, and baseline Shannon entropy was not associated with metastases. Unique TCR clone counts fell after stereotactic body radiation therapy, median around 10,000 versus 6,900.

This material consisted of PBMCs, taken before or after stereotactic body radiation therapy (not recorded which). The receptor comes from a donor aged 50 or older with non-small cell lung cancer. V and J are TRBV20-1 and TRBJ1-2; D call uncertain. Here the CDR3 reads CSASQNYGYTF. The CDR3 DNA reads TGCAGTGCTAGTCAAAACTATGGCTACACCTTC.